This paragraph reports one T cell receptor (beta chain). Its specificity is unknown. These data come from a study of beta chain features in type 1 diabetes. Findings and caveats of the study: Researchers report that Type 1 diabetes patients had moderately but significantly shorter TCRB CDR3s across all four CD4+ subsets. Type 1 diabetes patients showed fewer insertions and more deletions at VDJ junctions.

The V end was cut by 2 bases, the J end by 3 bases, with 5 bases between. Germline V gene sequence: CDR1 MNHEY, CDR2 SVGAGI. The CDR3 extends over 13 amino acids. Donors contributed one heparinised blood draw apiece, averaging roughly 0.12 L. In all sorted populations, purity surpassed 98%. The authors reverse transcribed all of the isolated RNA, so sequencing captured expressed TCRB transcripts. An average near 3.57 million reads came from naive, central memory and regulatory T cell samples. Using immunoSEQ multiplex PCR, the repertoire was profiled, and TCRdb retains in-frame clones only, with some absent. The sample lists about 650,000 clones, under 15% seen once, with around 0.12% in the top ten.

The sequencing sample was made of naive CD4+ T cells from blood. The source is a man aged 30-40 years with type 1 diabetes. This chain links TRBV6-5 with TRBJ1-5; the D is unclear. The CDR3 region is CASSYGPNQPQHF. The CDR3 DNA reads as TGTGCCAGCAGTTACGGGCCCAATCAGCCCCAGCATTTT.